In its sample, the clone carrying this T cell receptor (beta chain) was seen a few times. As yet, its antigen is unknown. In total, each donor contributed a single heparinised blood draw that averaged about 120 mL. The sample is drawn from a study of beta chain features in type 1 diabetes. This CDR3 spans 13 amino acids. Trimming cost V 5 bases and J 8 bases; bases outside gene matches: 2. Germline V CDR1 and CDR2: SGHAT, FQDESV (reference sequence). The study reverse transcribed the entire isolated RNA, so it sequenced expressed TCRB transcripts. Clones were sequenced by immunoSEQ multiplex PCR, and TCRdb holds only the in-frame ones, with some missing. The sample holds over 700,000 clones, 15% to 20% seen once. Study-wide results and caveats: Compared to healthy donors, patients appeared to have naive, central memory and Treg TCRB repertoires that were more alike. Among all four CD4+ subsets, Type 1 diabetes patients had TCRB CDR3s that were moderately but significantly shorter.

Source material: naive CD4+ T cells from blood. The chain is built from TRBV11-1 and TRBJ2-6; 8 bases match TRBD1. This receptor was taken from a young woman in good health. The DNA for the CDR3 is TGTGCCAGCAGCGGGACAGGCTCCAACGTCCTGACTTTC. This translates into CASSGTGSNVLTF. Variable domain in full (rest from reference TRBV11-1 and TRBJ2-6): EAEVAQSPRYKITEKSQAVAFWCDPISGHATLYWYRQILGQGPELLVQFQDESVVDDSQLPKDRFSAERLKGVDSTLKIQPAELGDSAMYLCASSGTGSNVLTFGAGSRLTVL.